What follows are 23 T cell receptor beta chains derived from one specimen sequenced in a study of T-cell reconstitution after alpha-beta-depleted transplantation in children listed by TCRdb under 2016. Receptors were amplified or captured by PCR. Sequencing instrument: Illumina HiSeq 2500. TCR libraries were prepared with molecular barcoding, using unique molecular identifiers to normalize TCRbeta repertoire quantification. TCRdb handled the public reads itself, with Q25 trimming in fastp and clone calling in MiXCR, and kept productive beta chains. Merged by CDR3 protein, the rows form single entries marked with the most common genes and DNA. The sample table shows approximately 340,000 distinct CDR3 sequences, and about 9.3% are seen once. The ten largest make up more than 2% of the sample. The sample in question was PBMCs from the stem cell graft donor, obtained from the stem cell graft. The receptors originated from a human donor who donated a stem cell graft to a child with acute lymphoblastic leukemia.

There are many counts of this clonotype. V gene TRBV28 combines with J gene TRBJ2-1; unclear D gene. This CDR3 has 14 amino acids. Germline assignment: CDR1 MDHEN and CDR2 SYDVKM. Trimming pared 5 bases from V and 2 bases from J, leaving 10 bases between. CDR3 amino acids: CASSPPGAYNEQFF. The CDR3, as DNA: TGTGCCAGCAGTCCCCCCGGTGCCTACAATGAGCAGTTCTTC. The complete variable domain, with remaining parts taken from reference TRBV28 and TRBJ2-1, reads DVKVTQSSRYLVKRTGEKVFLECVQDMDHENMFWYRQDPGLGLRLIYFSYDVKMKEKGDIPEGYSVSREKKERFSLILESASTNQTSMYLCASSPPGAYNEQFFGPGTRLTVL.

This clonotype was recorded at least ten times. V is TRBV20-1 and J is TRBJ2-1, with D possibly being TRBD1 (6 bases). This CDR3 spans 14 amino acids. The V end lost 0 bases, the J end lost 9 bases, and 15 bases lay between the germline ends. Germline lookup yields CDR1 DFQATT and CDR2 SNEGSKA (reference sequence). The CDR3 DNA reads as TGCAGTGCTAGAGAACAGGGTGACAGTAGTGAGCAGTTCTTC. It codes for CSAREQGDSSEQFF.

The chain joins TRBV10-2 to TRBJ1-1; TRBD1 matches 7 bases. Germline values: CDR1 WSHSY, CDR2 SAAADI. The CDR3 runs to 13 residues. The V and J ends lost 8 bases and 3 bases, in that order; junction bases with no gene match: 6. CDR3 loop: CASGGQSYTEAFF. The CDR3 DNA reads as TGCGCCAGCGGGGGACAGTCATACACTGAAGCTTTCTTT.

This chain uses TRBV6-1 with TRBJ2-3, with TRBD2 identical over 10 bases. The ends lost 8 bases at V and 4 bases at J; junction bases unmatched: 9. CDR1 and CDR2 from the germline V gene are MNHNS and SASEGT. This CDR3 region has 15 residues. The CDR3 protein is CASGAAGGPSDTQYF. The CDR3 DNA is TGTGCCAGCGGGGCAGCGGGAGGGCCTTCAGATACGCAGTATTTT.

This clonotype was counted only a few times. The chain is built from TRBV20-1 and TRBJ1-4; D is undetermined. The germline CDR1 and CDR2 sequences are DFQATT and SNEGSKA (reference sequence). V lost 0 bases and J lost 5, with 16 bases in between. The CDR3 consists of 16 residues. The CDR3 spells CSARDRVLSPNEKLFF. CDR3 sequence (DNA): TGCAGTGCTAGAGACCGCGTCCTAAGCCCGAATGAAAAACTGTTTTTT.

This clonotype was seen only a few times. V is TRBV7-9 and J is TRBJ2-1; tentatively, D is TRBD2 (6 bases). This CDR3 spans 16 amino acids. V gave up 5 bases and J gave up 4 bases, with 18 bases separating them. CDR1 and CDR2 (germline): SEHNR, FQNEAQ (reference sequence). In nucleotides, the CDR3 is TGTGCCAGCAGCCAGTTTCCGGGAGTCCCTTACAATGAGCAGTTCTTC. This translates into CASSQFPGVPYNEQFF.

This clonotype was counted only a few times. The chain recombines TRBV20-1 with TRBJ2-2; no clear D gene. Germline CDR1 is DFQATT and CDR2 is SNEGSKA (reference sequence). Trimming removed 1 base at V and 6 bases at J, with 18 bases between. There are 16 residues in the CDR3. The CDR3 region is CSARARLPEFSGELFF. CDR3 coding DNA: TGCAGTGCTAGAGCTAGACTCCCCGAGTTCTCCGGGGAGCTGTTTTTT.

This clonotype was recorded a few times. The chain recombines TRBV24-1 with TRBJ2-2, with 8 bases matching TRBD1. Trimming at V came to 2 bases and at J to 2 bases, leaving 3 bases not matched to a gene. Germline V gives CDR1 KGHDR, CDR2 SFDVKD. The CDR3 is made up of 16 amino acids. The CDR3 region is CATSDWTGINTGELFF. The CDR3 DNA is TGTGCCACCAGTGATTGGACAGGGATAAACACCGGGGAGCTGTTTTTT.

The gene calls are TRBV9 and TRBJ2-1, with D possibly being TRBD2 (6 bases). CDR3 size: 16 residues. CDR1 is SGDLS and CDR2 is YYNGEE in the germline V gene. V lost 2 bases and J lost 0, with 12 bases in between. CDR3 DNA sequence: TGTGCCAGCAGCGTCACTTGCGGGATCTCCTACAATGAGCAGTTCTTC. Protein product: CASSVTCGISYNEQFF.

This clonotype was seen more than once but under ten times. The gene calls are TRBV20-1 and TRBJ2-5, with TRBD2 matching over 11 bases. V dropped 4 bases and J dropped 5; count of bases not matched to a gene: 9. The CDR3 consists of 15 residues. The germline V gene encodes CDR1 DFQATT and CDR2 SNEGSKA (reference sequence). CDR3 loop: CSANRLAGPGETQYF. In DNA form, the CDR3 reads TGCAGTGCTAACAGACTAGCGGGGCCCGGGGAGACCCAGTACTTC.

This clonotype was seen more than once but under ten times. The chain is built from TRBV4-3 and TRBJ2-7; the match to TRBD2 covers 7 bases. V was pared by 3 bases and J by 4 bases, with 9 bases of the junction left unmatched. Germline assignment: CDR1 LGHNA and CDR2 YSLEER. This CDR3 spans 15 amino acids. CDR3 nucleotides: TGCGCCAGCAGCCAGTACGGACTAGGGGCATACGAGCAGTACTTC. As protein: CASSQYGLGAYEQYF.

This clonotype was counted between two and nine times. V gene TRBV5-8 combines with J gene TRBJ2-7, with 9 bases fitting TRBD1. Trimming cost V 4 bases and J 5 bases; bases outside gene matches: 10. The CDR3 contains 15 residues. The V gene's germline CDR1 is SGHTS and CDR2 YDEGEE. This chain's CDR3 is CASSPRDRVSHEQYF. In nucleotides, the CDR3 is TGTGCCAGCAGCCCCCGGGACAGGGTTTCCCACGAGCAGTACTTC.

This clonotype was counted only a few times. The rearrangement joins TRBV7-2 to TRBJ2-2, with a possible D match to TRBD2 (5 bases). The V end was cut by 7 bases, the J end by 4 bases, with 16 bases between. The germline V gene has CDR1 SGHTA and CDR2 FQGNSA. The CDR3 loop spans 15 amino acids. CDR3 sequence (DNA): TGTGCCAGCACCATTGGGAGTCGGGCCACCGGGGAGCTGTTTTTT. Protein: CASTIGSRATGELFF.

This clonotype has a handful of counts. The rearrangement joins TRBV9 to TRBJ2-2; D call uncertain. This CDR3 spans 15 amino acids. Germline V lookup: CDR1 SGDLS, CDR2 YYNGEE. Trimming removed 0 bases from V and 5 bases from J, with 11 bases in between. CDR3 DNA: TGTGCCAGCAGCGTAGGTGTAATTAGGACCGGGGAGCTGTTTTTT. This gives the protein CASSVGVIRTGELFF.

The chain carries TRBV28 and TRBJ2-7, with 7 bases that match TRBD1. V dropped 7 bases and J dropped 0; count of bases not matched to a gene: 3. The CDR3 loop spans 13 amino acids. The V gene's germline CDR1 is MDHEN and CDR2 SYDVKM. The CDR3 coding sequence is TGTGCCAGCAACAACAGGGGCTCCTACGAGCAGTACTTC. Protein: CASNNRGSYEQYF.

A few counts support this clonotype. This chain joins TRBV2 and TRBJ1-3, with 7 nucleotides matching TRBD1. The CDR3 consists of 15 residues. Germline CDR1 reads SNHLY; CDR2 reads FYNNEI. Unmatched junction bases numbered 13, after V lost 7 bases and J lost 7 bases. The CDR3 DNA follows: TGTGCCAGCACCTCCGGGACAGACTGGGGGAACACCATATATTTT. Amino acid sequence: CASTSGTDWGNTIYF.

The V call is TRBV5-4, the J call TRBJ2-6; D is undetermined. Germline V gene lookup returns CDR1 SGHNT and CDR2 YYREEE (reference sequence). The CDR3 spans 13 residues. Between the trimmed V and J ends, which lost 0 bases and 9 bases, there was a span of 7 bases. DNA of the CDR3: TGTGCCAGCAGCTTGGACGCGCTCAACGTCCTGACTTTC. This encodes CASSLDALNVLTF.

This clonotype occurred many times. The chain is built from TRBV4-3 and TRBJ2-1; no clear D. Germline V gene lookup returns CDR1 LGHNA and CDR2 YSLEER. The CDR3 is 15 residues long. V shed 8 bases and J shed 0 bases, with 14 bases lying between them. The CDR3: CASSLDESSYNEQFF. CDR3 bases: TGCGCCAGCTCCTTGGACGAGAGCTCCTACAATGAGCAGTTCTTC.

The rearrangement uses TRBV12-3 or TRBV12-4 and TRBJ2-1; 8 nucleotides match TRBD1. V was pared by 1 base and J by 8 bases, with 13 bases of the junction left unmatched. The CDR3 totals 17 residues. DNA of the CDR3: TGTGCCAGCAGTTTAGGGGCGGGGCAGGGGGCTCATGATGAGCAGTTCTTC. Its translation: CASSLGAGQGAHDEQFF.

This clonotype was observed many times. This sequence joins TRBV27 and TRBJ2-7; 8 bases line up with TRBD1. The V gene end was trimmed by 5 bases and the J gene end by 2 bases; junction bases not matched to a gene: 8. Per the germline V gene, CDR1 is MNHEY and CDR2 is SMNVEV (reference sequence). CDR3 length equals 15 residues. CDR3 loop: CASSRKGQGAYEQYF. The CDR3 DNA reads TGTGCCAGCAGTCGAAAAGGACAGGGAGCCTACGAGCAGTACTTC.

This clonotype was counted at least ten times. The V gene is TRBV9, the J gene TRBJ2-7; D is possibly TRBD1 or TRBD2 (5 bases each). Trimming took off 0 bases at V and 4 bases at J, with 11 bases between the two ends. The CDR3 has 14 residues. Germline lookup yields CDR1 SGDLS and CDR2 YYNGEE. CDR3: CASSVEVRGYEQYF. Written as DNA, the CDR3 is TGTGCCAGCAGCGTAGAGGTGAGGGGATACGAGCAGTACTTC. The full variable domain, completed using reference TRBV9 and TRBJ2-7, is DSGVTQTPKHLITATGQRVTLRCSPRSGDLSVYWYQQSLDQGLQFLIQYYNGEERAKGNILERFSAQQFPDLHSELNLSSLELGDSALYFCASSVEVRGYEQYFGPGTRLTVT.

There are a few counts of this clonotype. V and J are TRBV20-1 and TRBJ2-3, with 8 bases matching TRBD1. Trimming took 3 bases from V and 2 from J; bases not matched to a gene: 4. Germline V gives CDR1 DFQATT, CDR2 SNEGSKA (reference sequence). The CDR3 extends over 14 amino acids. In DNA form, the CDR3 reads TGCAGTGCTAGGACAGGGGTCTTCACAGATACGCAGTATTTT. It specifies CSARTGVFTDTQYF.

This clonotype was picked up a small number of times. The chain uses TRBV5-5 and TRBJ2-5; TRBD1 matches 9 bases. Germline loops: CDR1 SGHKS, CDR2 YYEKEE (reference sequence). V trimming: 4 bases; J trimming: 4 bases; junction bases outside the gene matches: 11. CDR3 length: 16 residues. In DNA, the CDR3 is TGTGCCAGCAGCAGTTTCGGGACAGGGATCCGAGAGACCCAGTACTTC. This translates into CASSSFGTGIRETQYF.